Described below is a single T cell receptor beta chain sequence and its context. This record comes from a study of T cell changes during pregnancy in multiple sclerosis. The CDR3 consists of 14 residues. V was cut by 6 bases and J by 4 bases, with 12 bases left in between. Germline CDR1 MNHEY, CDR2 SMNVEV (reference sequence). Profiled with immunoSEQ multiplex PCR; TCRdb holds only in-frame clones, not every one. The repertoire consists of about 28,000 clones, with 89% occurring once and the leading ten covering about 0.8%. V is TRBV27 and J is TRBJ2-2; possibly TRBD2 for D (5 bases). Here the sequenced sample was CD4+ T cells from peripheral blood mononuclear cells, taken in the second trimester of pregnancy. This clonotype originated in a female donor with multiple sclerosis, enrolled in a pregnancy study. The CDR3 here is CASRYGVGTGELFF. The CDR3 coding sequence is TGTGCCAGCAGATACGGGGTCGGCACCGGGGAGCTGTTTTTT.